A single sample gave rise to the 17 T cell receptor beta chains below, sequenced in a study of blood T cells in healthy people across ages. For the second PCR, which ran for roughly 7 to 11 cycles, a sample-barcoded 5' primer and a J-beta primer mix were used. TCRdb re-derived calls from the 5' RACE reads in MiXCR, one entry per CDR3 protein. The sample contains 780,000 or so distinct CDR3 sequences, roughly 56% of which appear only once. Material for sequencing was blood. The receptors were gathered from a man in his forties or fifties in good health.

The J gene is TRBJ2-1, the V gene TRBV6-5; 7 bases align to TRBD1. J lost 4 bases, V lost 6 bases, and 12 bases had no gene match. The CDR3 length is 16 residues. Germline V gene sequence: CDR1 MNHEY, CDR2 SVGAGI. The CDR3 loop reads CASRQTMRGQYNEQFF. The CDR3 nucleotides read TGTGCCAGCAGACAGACCATGAGGGGGCAATACAATGAGCAGTTCTTC.

The V gene is TRBV7-2, the J gene TRBJ1-4; no firm D call. Trimming shortened V by 5 bases and J by 15 bases, and 13 bases separated the two germline ends. Germline CDR1 and CDR2: SGHTA and FQGNSA. The CDR3 is 11 residues long. CDR3 amino acids: CASSLGGRMFF. Written as DNA, the CDR3 is TGTGCCAGCAGCCTCGGAGGACGGATGTTTTTT.

The CDR3 region is CSAPGLAGRIDEQFF. The DNA for the CDR3 is TGCAGTGCGCCGGGGCTAGCGGGGAGAATCGATGAGCAGTTCTTC. V and J are TRBV20-1 and TRBJ2-1, with TRBD2 matching over 9 bases. Germline CDR1 and CDR2: DFQATT and SNEGSKA (reference sequence). V lost 6 bases to trimming and J lost 8 bases; unmatched junction nucleotides: 14. The CDR3 spans 15 residues.

The chain recombines TRBV28 with TRBJ2-3; D unresolved. Trimming stripped 3 bases from V and 4 bases from J, with 8 bases between. The CDR3 has 13 residues. Germline V lookup: CDR1 MDHEN, CDR2 SYDVKM. The CDR3 protein is CASSFQAPDTQYF. The CDR3 nucleotides are TGTGCCAGCAGTTTTCAGGCCCCAGATACGCAGTATTTT.

The chain has TRBV11-3 and TRBJ2-1; D might be TRBD1 or TRBD2, each matching 6 bases. The germline CDR1 and CDR2 sequences are SGHNT and YENEEA. The CDR3 runs 14 residues. V was pared by 5 bases and J by 3 bases, with 11 bases between. CDR3 amino acids: CASSPRDNYNEQFF. The CDR3 DNA reads TGTGCCAGCAGCCCGCGGGACAACTACAATGAGCAGTTCTTC.

V gene TRBV4-1 combines with J gene TRBJ2-3; 14 bases are shared with TRBD2. V lost 1 base and J lost 6; bases outside the gene matches: 6. The CDR3 is made up of 17 amino acids. Germline V CDR1 and CDR2: MGHRA, YSYEKL. CDR3 bases: TGCGCCAGCAGCCAAGCCCCGACTAGCGGGGGGGTCGATACGCAGTATTTT. Protein: CASSQAPTSGGVDTQYF.

V usage is TRBV7-8 and J usage is TRBJ1-4; the D gene is possibly TRBD1 (5 bases). Per germline, CDR1 SGHVS and CDR2 FQNEAQ. The CDR3 runs 15 residues. V shed 4 bases and J shed 3 bases, with 12 bases lying between them. The CDR3 region has the DNA TGTGCCAGCAGCTCCCAGGGTTTGGCTAATGAAAAACTGTTTTTT. This sequence encodes CASSSQGLANEKLFF.

Concerning this clonotype itself: A much more abundant neighbour one base away suggests this may be a read error. The rearrangement links TRBV6-1 to TRBJ2-7; perhaps D is TRBD1 or TRBD2 (5 bases each). The germline CDR1 and CDR2 sequences are MNHNS and SASEGT. The CDR3 runs to 15 residues. The V end lost 5 bases, the J end lost 0 bases, and 14 bases lay between the germline ends. The CDR3 sequence is CASSMSGAGSYEQYF. As DNA, the CDR3 is TGTGCCAGCAGTATGTCCGGGGCAGGCTCCTACGAGCAGTACTTC.

The J gene is TRBJ2-7, the V gene TRBV6-5, with D tentatively TRBD2 (6 bases). CDR3 length: 16 amino acids. The germline gives CDR1 MNHEY, CDR2 SVGAGI. The germline V and J ends were trimmed by 4 bases and 3 bases, with 19 bases remaining between them. The CDR3: CASSSAEGAGFYEQYF. CDR3 in DNA: TGTGCCAGCAGTTCAGCCGAAGGGGCGGGGTTCTACGAGCAGTACTTC.

The gene calls are TRBV5-1 and TRBJ2-1; TRBD1 matches at 8 bases. The V gene end was trimmed by 6 bases and the J gene end by 2 bases; junction bases not matched to a gene: 7. The germline V gene encodes CDR1 SGHRS and CDR2 YFSETQ. The CDR3 totals 15 residues. In DNA, the CDR3 is TGCGCCAGCACCCCTCAGACAGGGGCCTACAATGAGCAGTTCTTC. Translating it yields CASTPQTGAYNEQFF.

Comment on this clonotype: Germline and junction disagree at one end, which may indicate a read error. The chain carries TRBV12-3 or TRBV12-4 and TRBJ2-1; 9 bases fit TRBD1. The CDR3 contains 15 residues. The CDR3 sequence: CASRTGTGSYNEQVF. CDR3 nucleotide sequence: TGTGCCAGCAGAACCGGGACAGGGTCTTACAATGAGCAGGTCTTC.

V usage is TRBV7-2 and J usage is TRBJ1-2, with D tentatively TRBD1 (5 bases). The V gene lost 5 bases and the J gene lost 0 bases, with 13 bases spanning the gap. CDR1 and CDR2 from the germline V gene are SGHTA and FQGNSA. This CDR3 region has 15 residues. For the CDR3, the DNA is TGTGCCAGCAGCACCAGACAGAGATCTAACTATGGCTACACCTTC. Residues: CASSTRQRSNYGYTF. The full variable domain, in which reference TRBV7-2 and TRBJ1-2 provide the parts outside the CDR3, is GAGVSQSPSNKVTEKGKDVELRCDPISGHTALYWYRQSLGQGLEFLIYFQGNSAPDKSGLPSDRFSAERTGGSVSTLTIQRTQQEDSAVYLCASSTRQRSNYGYTFGSGTRLTVV.

This clonotype has more than one count but fewer than ten. The DNA of the CDR3 is TGTGCCAGCGGGATGAACACTGAAGCTTTCTTT. Its protein product is CASGMNTEAFF. The chain carries TRBV6-6 and TRBJ1-1; D not resolved. Trimming took off 8 bases at V and 0 bases at J, with 4 bases between the two ends. The V gene's germline CDR1 is MNHNY and CDR2 SVGAGI (reference sequence). The CDR3 has 11 residues.

The chain is built from TRBV7-8 and TRBJ2-3, with 9 bases that match TRBD2. This CDR3 is 17 amino acids long. From germline, CDR1 is SGHVS and CDR2 FQNEAQ. V dropped 5 bases and J dropped 0; count of bases not matched to a gene: 9. CDR3 nucleotide sequence: TGTGCCAGCAGCCACGGTAATAGCGGGGGAAGCACAGATACGCAGTATTTT. Protein product: CASSHGNSGGSTDTQYF.

The J gene is TRBJ1-1, the V gene TRBV30; 7 bases are shared with TRBD1. This CDR3 has 12 amino acids. CDR1 GTSNPN and CDR2 SVGIG come from the germline V gene (reference sequence). J was trimmed by 6 bases and V by 7 bases; bases with no gene match: 8. The CDR3 DNA follows: TGTGCCTTCGGACAGGTTAACCCTGAAGCTTTCTTT. This encodes CAFGQVNPEAFF.

This clonotype has only a few counts. The chain's CDR3 is CSARDRAGSYEQYF. The CDR3 DNA reads as TGCAGTGCTAGAGATCGCGCTGGCTCCTACGAGCAGTACTTC. The chain couples TRBV20-1 to TRBJ2-7; no clear D. The germline V and J ends were trimmed by 0 bases and 0 bases, with 9 bases remaining between them. The CDR3 is 14 residues long. Per the germline V gene, CDR1 is DFQATT and CDR2 is SNEGSKA (reference sequence).

The rearrangement uses TRBV5-1 and TRBJ2-7; 9 bases map to TRBD2. The J call may be incorrect, as the DNA end agrees better with TRBJ2-5. The CDR3 covers 18 residues. CDR1 is SGHRS and CDR2 is YFSETQ in the germline V gene. The CDR3 sequence is CASSLRFASGEFQETQYF. In DNA form, the CDR3 reads TGCGCCAGCAGCTTGAGGTTTGCTAGCGGGGAGTTTCAAGAGACCCAGTACTTC.